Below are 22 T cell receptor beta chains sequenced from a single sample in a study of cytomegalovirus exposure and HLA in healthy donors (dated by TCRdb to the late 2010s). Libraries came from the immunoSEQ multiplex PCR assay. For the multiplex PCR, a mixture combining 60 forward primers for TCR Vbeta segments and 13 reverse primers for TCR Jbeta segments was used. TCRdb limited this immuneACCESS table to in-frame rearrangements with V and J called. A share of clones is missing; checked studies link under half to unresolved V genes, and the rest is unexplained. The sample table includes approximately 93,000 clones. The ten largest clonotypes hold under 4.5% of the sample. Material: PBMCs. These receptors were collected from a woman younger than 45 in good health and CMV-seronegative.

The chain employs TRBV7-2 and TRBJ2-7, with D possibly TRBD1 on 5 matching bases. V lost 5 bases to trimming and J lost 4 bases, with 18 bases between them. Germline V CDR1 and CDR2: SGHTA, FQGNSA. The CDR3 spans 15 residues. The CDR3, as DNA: TGTGCCAGCAGCCCAGGGTCGCGTGCGACTTACGAGCAGTACTTC. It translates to CASSPGSRATYEQYF.

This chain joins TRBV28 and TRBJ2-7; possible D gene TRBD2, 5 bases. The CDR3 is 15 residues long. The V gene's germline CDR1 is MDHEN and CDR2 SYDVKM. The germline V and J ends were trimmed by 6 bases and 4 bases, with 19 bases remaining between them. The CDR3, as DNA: TGTGCCAGCAGCCTCGGGGTAGCGTTAATGTACGAGCAGTACTTC. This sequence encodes CASSLGVALMYEQYF.

Written as DNA, the CDR3 is TGTGCCAGCAGTCAAGGGGCAGGGCCTCTCGAGCAGTACTTC. This sequence encodes CASSQGAGPLEQYF. The rearrangement uses TRBV11-2 and TRBJ2-7, with D possibly TRBD1 on 5 matching bases. Germline-derived CDR1 and CDR2 are SGHAT and FQNNGV. V lost 6 bases, J lost 6 bases, and 18 bases lay in between. The CDR3 is 14 amino acids.

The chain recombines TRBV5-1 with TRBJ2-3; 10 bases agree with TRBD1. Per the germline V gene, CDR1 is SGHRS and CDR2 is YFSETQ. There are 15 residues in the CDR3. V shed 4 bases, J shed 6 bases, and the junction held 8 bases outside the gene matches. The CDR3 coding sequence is TGCGCCAGCAGCCCCGGGGACAGGGGTTATGATACGCAGTATTTT. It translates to CASSPGDRGYDTQYF.

The DNA for the CDR3 is TGTGCCAGTAGTGTAGCGGGAGTAGGGGAGACCCAGTACTTC. Protein product: CASSVAGVGETQYF. The chain links TRBV19 to TRBJ2-5; 9 nucleotides line up with TRBD2. CDR1 is LNHDA, CDR2 SQIVND, per germline (reference sequence). V trimming: 5 bases; J trimming: 5 bases; junction bases outside the gene matches: 6. This CDR3 is built from 14 residues.

In DNA form, the CDR3 reads TGTGCCAGCAGCGTAGAACCCCAGGGAATGAACACTGAAGCTTTCTTT. This encodes CASSVEPQGMNTEAFF. The rearrangement uses TRBV9 and TRBJ1-1; maybe TRBD1 (5 bases). The CDR3 spans 16 residues. Looked up from germline, CDR1 is SGDLS and CDR2 is YYNGEE. V dropped 0 bases and J dropped 0 bases, with 12 bases sitting between them.

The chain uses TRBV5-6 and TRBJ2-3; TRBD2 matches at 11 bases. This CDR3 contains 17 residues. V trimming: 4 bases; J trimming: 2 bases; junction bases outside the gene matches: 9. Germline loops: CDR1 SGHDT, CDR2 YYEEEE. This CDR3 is CASSRILTSGVTDTQYF. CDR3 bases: TGTGCCAGCAGCCGAATCCTGACTAGCGGGGTCACAGATACGCAGTATTTT. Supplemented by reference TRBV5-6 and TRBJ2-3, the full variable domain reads DAGVTQSPTHLIKTRGQQVTLRCSPKSGHDTVSWYQQALGQGPQFIFQYYEEEERQRGNFPDRFSGHQFPNYSSELNVNALLLGDSALYLCASSRILTSGVTDTQYFGPGTRLTVL.

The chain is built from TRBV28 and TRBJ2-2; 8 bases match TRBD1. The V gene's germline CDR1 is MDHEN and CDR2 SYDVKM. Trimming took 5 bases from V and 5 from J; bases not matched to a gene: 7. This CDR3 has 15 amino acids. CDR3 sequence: CASSPTGEGTGELFF. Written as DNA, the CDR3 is TGTGCCAGCAGTCCGACAGGGGAAGGGACCGGGGAGCTGTTTTTT.

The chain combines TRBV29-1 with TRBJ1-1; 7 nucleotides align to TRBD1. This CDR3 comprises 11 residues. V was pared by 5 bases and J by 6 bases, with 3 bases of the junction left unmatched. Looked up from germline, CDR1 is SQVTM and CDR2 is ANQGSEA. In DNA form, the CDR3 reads TGCAGCGTTTTACAGGGGTCTGAAGCTTTCTTT. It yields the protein CSVLQGSEAFF.

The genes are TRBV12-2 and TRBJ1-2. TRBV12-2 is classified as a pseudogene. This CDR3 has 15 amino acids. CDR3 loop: CASRLAMRVGWGYTF. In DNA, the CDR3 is TGTGCAAGTCGCTTAGCTATGAGGGTCGGGTGGGGCTACACCTTC.

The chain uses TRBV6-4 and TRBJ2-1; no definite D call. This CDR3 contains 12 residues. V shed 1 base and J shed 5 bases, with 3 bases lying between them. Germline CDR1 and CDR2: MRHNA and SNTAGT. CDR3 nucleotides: TGTGCCAGCAGTGACTACAACAATGAGCAGTTCTTC. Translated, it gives CASSDYNNEQFF.

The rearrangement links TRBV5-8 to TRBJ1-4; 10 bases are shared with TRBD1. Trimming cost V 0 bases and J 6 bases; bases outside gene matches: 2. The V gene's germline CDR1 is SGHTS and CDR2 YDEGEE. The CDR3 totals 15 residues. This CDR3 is CASSLDGTGDEKLFF. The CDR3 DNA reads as TGTGCCAGCAGCTTGGACGGGACAGGGGATGAAAAACTGTTTTTT.

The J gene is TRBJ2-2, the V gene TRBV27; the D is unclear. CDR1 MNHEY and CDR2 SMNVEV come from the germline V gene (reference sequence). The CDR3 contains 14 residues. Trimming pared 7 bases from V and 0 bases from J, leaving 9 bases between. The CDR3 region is CASTALTNTGELFF. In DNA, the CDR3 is TGTGCCAGCACTGCACTCACGAACACCGGGGAGCTGTTTTTT.

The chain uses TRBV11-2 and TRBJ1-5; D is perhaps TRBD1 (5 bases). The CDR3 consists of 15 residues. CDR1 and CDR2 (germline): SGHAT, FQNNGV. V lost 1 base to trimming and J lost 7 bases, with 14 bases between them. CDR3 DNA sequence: TGTGCCAGCAGCTTAGGTCAGGGTGTCGGGCAGCCCCAGCATTTT. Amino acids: CASSLGQGVGQPQHF.

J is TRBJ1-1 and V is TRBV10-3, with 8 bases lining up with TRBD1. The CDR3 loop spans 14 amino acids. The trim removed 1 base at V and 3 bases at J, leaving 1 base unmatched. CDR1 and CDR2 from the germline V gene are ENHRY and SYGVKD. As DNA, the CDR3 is TGTGCCATCAGTGAGTACAGGGGGGACACTGAAGCTTTCTTT. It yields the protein CAISEYRGDTEAFF.

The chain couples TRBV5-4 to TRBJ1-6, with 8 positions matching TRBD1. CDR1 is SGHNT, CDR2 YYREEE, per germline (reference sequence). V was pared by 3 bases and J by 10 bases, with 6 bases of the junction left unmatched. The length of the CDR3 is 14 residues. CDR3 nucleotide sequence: TGTGCCAGCAGCTCGACAGGGGACGGGTCACCCCTCCACTTT. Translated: CASSSTGDGSPLHF.

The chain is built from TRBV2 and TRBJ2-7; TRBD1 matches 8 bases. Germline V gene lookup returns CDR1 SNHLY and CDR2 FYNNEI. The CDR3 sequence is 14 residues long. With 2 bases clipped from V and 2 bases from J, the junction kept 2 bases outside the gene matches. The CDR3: CASSEPDRAYEQYF. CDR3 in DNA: TGTGCCAGCAGTGAACCGGACAGGGCCTACGAGCAGTACTTC.

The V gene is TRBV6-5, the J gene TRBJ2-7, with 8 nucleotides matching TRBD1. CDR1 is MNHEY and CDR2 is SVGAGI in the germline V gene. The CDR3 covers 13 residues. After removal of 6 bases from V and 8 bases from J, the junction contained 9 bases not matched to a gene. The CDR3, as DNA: TGTGCCAGCAGAACCGGGACAGGTAGAAAGCAGTACTTC. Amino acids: CASRTGTGRKQYF.

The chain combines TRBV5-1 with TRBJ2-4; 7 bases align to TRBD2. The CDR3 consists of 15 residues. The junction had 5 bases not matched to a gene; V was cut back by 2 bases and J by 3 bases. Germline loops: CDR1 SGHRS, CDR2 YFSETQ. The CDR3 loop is CASSFTSDGKNIQYF. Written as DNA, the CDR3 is TGCGCCAGCAGCTTTACTAGCGACGGCAAAAACATTCAGTACTTC.

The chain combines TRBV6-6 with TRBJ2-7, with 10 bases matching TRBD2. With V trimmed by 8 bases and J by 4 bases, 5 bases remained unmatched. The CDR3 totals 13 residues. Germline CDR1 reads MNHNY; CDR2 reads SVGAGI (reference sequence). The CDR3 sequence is CASRQREGYEQYF. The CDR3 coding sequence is TGTGCCAGCCGGCAGCGGGAGGGATACGAGCAGTACTTC.

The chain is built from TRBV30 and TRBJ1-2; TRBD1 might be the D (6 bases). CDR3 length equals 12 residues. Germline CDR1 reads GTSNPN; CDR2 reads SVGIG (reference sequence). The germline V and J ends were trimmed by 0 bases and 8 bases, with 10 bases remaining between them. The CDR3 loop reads CAWSVGGRGYTF. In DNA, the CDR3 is TGTGCCTGGAGTGTGGGGGGGCGCGGCTACACCTTC.

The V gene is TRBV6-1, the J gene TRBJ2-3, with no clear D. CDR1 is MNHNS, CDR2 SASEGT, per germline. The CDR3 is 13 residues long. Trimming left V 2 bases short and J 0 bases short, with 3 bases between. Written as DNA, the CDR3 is TGTGCCAGCAGTGAACTCAGCACAGATACGCAGTATTTT. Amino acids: CASSELSTDTQYF.